This T cell receptor beta chain appears in the sequencing data of a study of cytomegalovirus exposure and HLA in healthy donors. PCR amplification relied on 60 Vbeta primers (plus 13 Jbeta primers). Sequencing was performed with immunoSEQ multiplex PCR; in TCRdb, only in-frame clones are kept and a portion is missing. The sample lists 150,000 to 160,000 clones, 60% to 80% seen once, with 10% to 15% in the top ten. In germline, CDR1 is SGHTA, CDR2 FQGNSA. After removal of 1 base from V and 7 bases from J, the junction contained 6 bases not matched to a gene. This CDR3 comprises 14 residues. This receptor was obtained from a man under 40 in good health and CMV-seropositive. The source material was PBMCs. J is TRBJ1-2 and V is TRBV7-2; 7 bases line up with TRBD1. The CDR3 region is CASSLGGGARGYTF. As DNA, the CDR3 is TGTGCCAGCAGCTTAGGAGGGGGCGCCCGTGGCTACACCTTC.